Included here is one T cell receptor (beta chain) sequence, with context. No antigen is known for it. No qualities accompany the bases; no much larger clone lies one base away. TCRbeta CDR3 regions were amplified from genomic DNA by means of the immunoSEQ Assay, a bias-controlled multiplex PCR. Concerning the study's data processing: The number of nucleated cells in each sample was estimated by amplification of reference gene primers within the assay. To quantify the absolute abundance of each unique TCRbeta CDR3 rearrangement, sequence reads were collapsed and filtered. For each sample, productive Simpson clonality was calculated as the square root of Simpson's diversity index over productive rearrangements. Here the immuneACCESS table is served through TCRdb, limited to in-frame sequences with V and J called. Missing clones are a known gap in these copies; in checked studies unresolved V genes cover under half, and the rest lacks a known reason. The V and J calls and clone size were taken over from that table, and D and trimming were inferred from the DNA. For this sample there are over 300,000 clones; approximately 83% appear just once. The ten largest clones capture under 2.5% of the sample.

This specimen belongs to a study of blood T cell repertoires in COVID-19 (dated by TCRdb to the early 2020s). General notes on the study: Samples from collaborators originated in the United States, Italy and Spain and spanned both the acute and convalescent phases of COVID-19. The material from the prospective study consisted of cDNA or gDNA derived from T cells, B-cell-depleted T cells, or PBMCs. Deeply sampled blood TCRbeta repertoires from subjects exposed to, actively infected with, or recovered from COVID-19 were included in the dataset. The repertoires were made available in a free public database intended to serve as a resource for research on the immune response to SARS-CoV-2. The samples were drawn from the first 160 participants of the ongoing ImmuneRACE study and from roughly 1,300 subjects provided by 6 global collaborators. A de-identified subject ID, COVID-19 status, age in years and sex were almost always included in the sample metadata. Where HLA class I and class II types were available, the types were taken from metadata supplied by the sample provider, not from assay-based typing.

Broader findings and caveats from the paper: How much clinical and demographic metadata was included differed by source and by participant, and the metadata was provided uncurated.

Participants in the prospective study were aged roughly 18 to 95 years, lived in 20 to 30 United States geographic areas, and enrolled through a virtual design. In the prospective study, participants were assigned to cohorts based on the clinical history participants reported in a screening survey and a study questionnaire. Recovered participants in ImmuneRACE Cohort 3 were defined as having two consecutive negative NP/OP PCR tests, clearance from a healthcare professional, or resolution of symptoms. In the prospective study, whole blood, serum and a nasopharyngeal or oropharyngeal swab were collected from each participant by mobile phlebotomists. Participants in the prospective study had the option to provide additional blood draws and questionnaires over a 2-month period. Before DNA extraction, prospective study blood samples were shipped either frozen or at room temperature. Taken from the germline V gene, the CDR1 and CDR2 loops are SNHLY and FYNNEI. Here V drops 5 bases and J drops 1 base, and the junction holds 8 bases not matched to any gene. The CDR3 covers 16 residues, taking in both the cysteine and the phenylalanine. CDR3 DNA is the only sequence kept; it has 48 bases, read in frame from the first base.

This sequence uses TRBV2 and TRBJ2-3, with 8 bases aligning to TRBD2. Sequenced sample: PBMCs or T cells enriched from blood (not recorded which). This clonotype was obtained from a man younger than 45 who had recovered from COVID-19. The DNA sequence is given as TGTGCCAGCAGTCCCACCGGGGGGGCTCGCACAGATACGCAGTATTTT. Its protein product is CASSPTGGARTDTQYF.